The TCR beta chain under discussion was sequenced for a study of vaccination and CD4 T cells after COVID-19. The overall study: As a positive control, some control cultures were given a CEFX pool, while others were given an HIV-1 Nef pool or no peptide.

Treatment specified: approximately nine-day PBMC culture with coronavirus spike peptide pools or control peptides (ViraFEST assay). Cell culture was performed with more than 1.5 million PBMCs per well in the presence of approximately 9.4 IU/ml IL-2 and about 9.4 ug/ml peptide pools. Fresh IL-2 medium replaced half the culture medium on days 3 and 7. Germline-derived CDR1 and CDR2 are KGHDR and SFDVKD. The CDR3 is made up of 11 amino acids. V lost 7 bases and J 6 bases, leaving 6 bases between the germline ends. At the Johns Hopkins FTIC core, DNA taken from cultured CD4+ T cells was sequenced by way of the Oncomine TCR Beta short-read assay. TCRdb re-derived calls from the PCR reads in MiXCR, one entry per CDR3 protein. The sample lists approximately 13,000 distinct CDR3 sequences, 55% to 75% occurring once. To note about this clonotype: Antigen: not known.

The rearrangement joins TRBV24-1 to TRBJ2-1, with D unresolved. Sample: CD4+ T cells from blood, cultured in vitro. The clonotype originates from a human donor who had recovered from COVID-19. CDR3 amino acids: CATSTTNEQFF. CDR3 bases: TGTGCCACCAGCACAACCAATGAGCAGTTCTTC.